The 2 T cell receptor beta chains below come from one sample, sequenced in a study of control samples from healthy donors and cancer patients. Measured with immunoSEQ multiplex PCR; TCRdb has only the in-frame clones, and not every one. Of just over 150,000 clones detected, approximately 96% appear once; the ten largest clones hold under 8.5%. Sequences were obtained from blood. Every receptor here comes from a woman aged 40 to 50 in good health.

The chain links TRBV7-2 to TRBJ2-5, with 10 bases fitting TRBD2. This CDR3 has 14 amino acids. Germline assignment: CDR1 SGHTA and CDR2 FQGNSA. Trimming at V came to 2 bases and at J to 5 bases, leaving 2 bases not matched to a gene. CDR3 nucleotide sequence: TGTGCCAGCAGCTTACATAGCGGGAGGGAGACCCAGTACTTC. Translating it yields CASSLHSGRETQYF.

The CDR3 loop is CASSVVQTNTGELFF. Written as DNA, the CDR3 is TGTGCCAGCAGCGTAGTTCAAACGAACACCGGGGAGCTGTTTTTT. This chain connects TRBV9 to TRBJ2-2, with D unresolved. Trimming removed 0 bases from V and 0 bases from J, with 6 bases in between. Germline V gene data show CDR1 as SGDLS and CDR2 as YYNGEE. The CDR3 totals 15 residues. Complete variable domain (other parts from reference TRBV9 and TRBJ2-2): DSGVTQTPKHLITATGQRVTLRCSPRSGDLSVYWYQQSLDQGLQFLIQYYNGEERAKGNILERFSAQQFPDLHSELNLSSLELGDSALYFCASSVVQTNTGELFFGEGSRLTVL.